The clone carrying this T cell receptor beta chain has a handful of counts. Antigen specificity is unknown. TCRdb re-called the reads through MiXCR, storing one row per CDR3 protein. Of roughly 40,000 distinct CDR3 sequences detected, more than 9% appear once; the ten largest clones hold 6.5% to 9%. Germline assignment: CDR1 DFQATT and CDR2 SNEGSKA (reference sequence). J lost 5 bases, V lost 5 bases, and 13 bases had no gene match. This CDR3 has 16 amino acids. The sample is drawn from a study of type 1 regulatory T cells. Study details: T-allo10 is a Tr1-enriched, alloantigen-specific CD4 T cell product made in vitro.

General study results and limits: Compared with non-type 1 regulatory T cells, type 1 regulatory T cells showed a more restricted TCR repertoire.

Specimen: cultured non-Tr1 T cells, either the whole culture or a sorted T cell fraction (not recorded which). The receptor was isolated from a human donor in good health. V usage is TRBV20-1 and J usage is TRBJ2-3, with 10 positions matching TRBD2. The CDR3 DNA is TGCAGTGCTGAAGTAGCTAGCGGGAGTATCGGAGATACGCAGTATTTT. It translates to CSAEVASGSIGDTQYF.